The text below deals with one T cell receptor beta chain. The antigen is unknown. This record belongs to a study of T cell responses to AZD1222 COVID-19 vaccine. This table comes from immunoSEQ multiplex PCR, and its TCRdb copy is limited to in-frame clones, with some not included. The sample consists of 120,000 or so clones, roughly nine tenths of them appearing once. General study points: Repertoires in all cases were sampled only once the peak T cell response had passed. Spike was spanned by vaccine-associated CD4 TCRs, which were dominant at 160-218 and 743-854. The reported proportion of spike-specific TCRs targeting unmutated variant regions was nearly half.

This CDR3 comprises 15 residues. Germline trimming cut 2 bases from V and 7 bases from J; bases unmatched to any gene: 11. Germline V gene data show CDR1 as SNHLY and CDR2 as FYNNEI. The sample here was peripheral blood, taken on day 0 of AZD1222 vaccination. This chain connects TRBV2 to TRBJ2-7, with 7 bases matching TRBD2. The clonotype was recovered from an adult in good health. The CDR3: CASSEQLAALGEQYF. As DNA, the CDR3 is TGTGCCAGCAGTGAACAGCTAGCGGCCCTGGGGGAGCAGTACTTC. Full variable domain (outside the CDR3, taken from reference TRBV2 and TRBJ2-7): EPEVTQTPSHQVTQMGQEVILRCVPISNHLYFYWYRQILGQKVEFLVSFYNNEISEKSEIFDDQFSVERPDGSNFTLKIRSTKLEDSAMYFCASSEQLAALGEQYFGPGTRLTVT.